This TCR beta chain is from a study of blood T cell repertoires in COVID-19. For the study at large: Nucleic acid was either cDNA or gDNA, and it came from T cells, B-cell-depleted T cells, or PBMCs.

Original methodology: Amplification of reference gene primers provided the estimated nucleated cell counts. Produced via immunoSEQ multiplex PCR; TCRdb's table is partial and in-frame only. That table gives V, J and clone size, and the DNA gave D and trimming. The table shows roughly 110,000 clones, with 85% to 95% occurring only once. Sequenced: peripheral blood. The source of this sequence is a woman aged 25 to 39 with acute or convalescent COVID-19.

This CDR3 reads CASRTGVANEKLFF. Here the CDR3 DNA reads TGTGCCAGCCGCACGGGGGTCGCTAATGAAAAACTGTTTTTT. The J gene is TRBJ1-4, the V gene TRBV6-5; a weak D match, TRBD1 (5 bases). V lost 8 bases and J 3 bases, leaving 13 bases between the germline ends. CDR3 size: 14 residues. Per the germline V gene, CDR1 is MNHEY and CDR2 is SVGAGI.